The 31 T cell receptor beta chains listed next were all sequenced from one sample in a study of T cells in Graves' hyperthyroidism and ophthalmopathy. Amplification of TCR beta CDR3 regions used RNA as the template. First-round RT-PCR with HTBI primers amplified the TCR CDR3 region. TCRdb ran MiXCR on the multiplex PCR reads and lists one entry per CDR3 protein. This sample has fewer than 350,000 distinct CDR3 sequences, with approximately 18% found just once. The sequenced sample consisted of blood. Receptors were obtained from a woman in her 40s with Graves' ophthalmopathy.

This clonotype was picked up many times. The rearrangement joins TRBV18 to TRBJ1-1; TRBD1 aligns across 9 bases. There are 16 residues in the CDR3. V shed 3 bases, J shed 5 bases, and the junction held 10 bases outside the gene matches. Germline CDR1 KGHSH, CDR2 LQKENI. CDR3 nucleotides: TGTGCCAGCTCACCTCAGACAGGGGGTGGTTTTACTGAAGCTTTCTTT. Residues: CASSPQTGGGFTEAFF.

A single count supports this clonotype. The chain links TRBV19 to TRBJ2-2, with TRBD2 matching over 10 bases. Germline V gives CDR1 LNHDA, CDR2 SQIVND (reference sequence). The CDR3 contains 16 residues. With 6 bases clipped from V and 4 bases from J, the junction kept 8 bases outside the gene matches. CDR3: CASSPRLAGPTGELFF. CDR3 DNA sequence: TGTGCCAGTAGCCCGAGACTAGCGGGCCCCACCGGGGAGCTGTTTTTT.

This clonotype has at least ten counts. This chain connects TRBV29-1 to TRBJ1-5; D remains unclear. The germline V gene has CDR1 SQVTM and CDR2 ANQGSEA. The length of the CDR3 is 13 residues. V was cut by 5 bases and J by 6 bases, with 14 bases left in between. The CDR3 here is CSVSAGVGQPQHF. In nucleotides, the CDR3 is TGCAGCGTTTCAGCTGGGGTTGGTCAGCCCCAGCATTTT.

This clonotype was observed at least ten times. The gene calls are TRBV11-2 and TRBJ2-5, with 11 bases matching TRBD2. This CDR3 contains 14 residues. The germline CDR1 and CDR2 sequences are SGHAT and FQNNGV. The V gene end was trimmed by 6 bases and the J gene end by 4 bases; junction bases not matched to a gene: 4. CDR3 nucleotide sequence: TGTGCCAGCAGTCGGACTAGCGGGCCAGAGACCCAGTACTTC. Its translation is CASSRTSGPETQYF.

This clonotype has a count of ten or more. The chain is built from TRBV6-2 or TRBV6-3 and TRBJ1-1, with no clear D. Germline V gene sequence: CDR1 MNHEY, CDR2 SVGEGT. Trimming took 2 bases from V and 4 from J, leaving 14 bases between them. The CDR3 contains 15 residues. The CDR3 bases are TGTGCCAGCAGTTACCGCTCGGGGAGGGTCACTGAAGCTTTCTTT. The encoded protein is CASSYRSGRVTEAFF.

The rearrangement uses TRBV6-2 or TRBV6-3 and TRBJ1-1; D gene ambiguous. The CDR3 is 14 amino acids. Looked up from germline, CDR1 is MNHEY and CDR2 is SVGEGT. The ends were cut back, 8 bases at V and 4 bases at J, with 17 bases in the middle. The CDR3 region is CASFKGRWGTEAFF. The CDR3 DNA is TGTGCCAGCTTTAAAGGGAGGTGGGGCACTGAAGCTTTCTTT.

Ten or more counts support this clonotype. The chain uses TRBV19 and TRBJ1-1, with 10 bases lining up with TRBD1. Germline values: CDR1 LNHDA, CDR2 SQIVND (reference sequence). The ends lost 8 bases at V and 4 bases at J; junction bases unmatched: 4. This CDR3 is built from 13 residues. For the CDR3, the DNA is TGTGCCAGTTGGGACAGGGGTGGCACTGAAGCTTTCTTT. Amino acids: CASWDRGGTEAFF.

Note on this clonotype: One end of the junction fails to match germline, which may point to a read error. J is TRBJ2-5 and V is TRBV7-7, with D hard to call. From germline, CDR1 is SSHAT and CDR2 FNYEAQ (reference sequence). This CDR3 region has 16 residues. The CDR3 region is CASSLGGGSYQETQYF. In nucleotides, the CDR3 is TGTGCTAGCAGCCTGGGTGGTGGCAGTTACCAAGAGACCCAGTACTTC.

This chain connects TRBV7-2 to TRBJ1-2; D not resolved. The ends were cut back, 3 bases at V and 2 bases at J, with 10 bases in the middle. From germline, CDR1 is SGHTA and CDR2 FQGNSA. The CDR3 loop spans 14 amino acids. CDR3 in amino acids: CASSLVSHNYGYTF. As DNA, the CDR3 is TGTGCCAGCAGCTTGGTCAGTCACAACTATGGCTACACCTTC.

V and J are TRBV7-8 and TRBJ2-7, with D possibly matching TRBD1 (5 bases). Per the germline V gene, CDR1 is SGHVS and CDR2 is FQNEAQ. The CDR3 totals 14 residues. V was cut by 1 base and J by 3 bases, with 10 bases left in between. CDR3 loop: CASSLGTTDYEQYF. CDR3 nucleotide sequence: TGTGCCAGCAGCTTAGGGACAACAGACTACGAGCAGTACTTC.

This clonotype occurred many times. The chain joins TRBV28 to TRBJ1-1, with 7 bases aligning to TRBD1. This CDR3 comprises 14 residues. The trim removed 6 bases at V and 0 bases at J, leaving 4 bases unmatched. CDR1 MDHEN and CDR2 SYDVKM come from the germline V gene. The CDR3 DNA is TGTGCCAGCAGGTCCGACAGGGTGAACACTGAAGCTTTCTTT. This translates into CASRSDRVNTEAFF.

The rearrangement joins TRBV29-1 to TRBJ2-5; perhaps TRBD2 as D (5 bases). The CDR3 spans 13 residues. The V end lost 4 bases, the J end lost 3 bases, and 12 bases lay between the germline ends. CDR1 SQVTM and CDR2 ANQGSEA come from the germline V gene. The CDR3 sequence is CSVVAQAEETQYF. The CDR3 DNA follows: TGCAGCGTTGTAGCGCAGGCAGAAGAGACCCAGTACTTC.

This clonotype has ten or more counts. CDR3 nucleotide sequence: TGTGCCAGCAGCTTAGGCCCCGACGGGACCTACGAGCAGTACTTC. This translates into CASSLGPDGTYEQYF. This sequence joins TRBV11-2 and TRBJ2-7; TRBD2 might be the D (5 bases). The ends were cut back, 1 base at V and 2 bases at J, with 12 bases in the middle. The CDR3 loop spans 15 amino acids. Germline-derived CDR1 and CDR2 are SGHAT and FQNNGV. The full variable domain, rest sourced from reference TRBV11-2 and TRBJ2-7, is EAGVAQSPRYKIIEKRQSVAFWCNPISGHATLYWYQQILGQGPKLLIQFQNNGVVDDSQLPKDRFSAERLKGVDSTLKIQPAKLEDSAVYLCASSLGPDGTYEQYFGPGTRLTVT.

This clonotype was found many times. A read error is likely, as this CDR3 ends without the conserved phenylalanine or tryptophan. The chain employs TRBV20-1 and TRBJ2-7; the match to TRBD2 covers 7 bases. This CDR3 is built from 14 residues. The germline V gene encodes CDR1 DFQATT and CDR2 SNEGSKA (reference sequence). V dropped 7 bases and J dropped 2; count of bases not matched to a gene: 11. This CDR3 reads CSGTDGRRAYEQYS. The CDR3 DNA follows: TGCAGTGGGACCGACGGGAGGAGGGCCTACGAGCAGTACTCC.

In this sample, this clonotype turned up many times. This chain connects TRBV11-2 to TRBJ1-3; 7 bases are a match to TRBD1. J gave up 0 bases and V 5 bases, and 13 bases lay outside the gene matches. The CDR3 has 18 amino acids. Germline V CDR1 and CDR2: SGHAT, FQNNGV. The CDR3 region has the DNA TGTGCCAGCAGCCCCGGCAGGGGGGGATACCTCTCTGGAAACACCATATATTTT. It translates to CASSPGRGGYLSGNTIYF.

This clonotype has a count of ten or more. This chain connects TRBV11-2 to TRBJ2-5, with a tentative D call TRBD2 (6 bases). The CDR3 is made up of 16 amino acids. Germline V gene data show CDR1 as SGHAT and CDR2 as FQNNGV. The ends were cut back, 6 bases at V and 7 bases at J, with 24 bases in the middle. The CDR3: CASSSKTSAMLGTQYF. CDR3 bases: TGTGCCAGCAGTTCCAAGACTAGTGCGATGTTGGGGACCCAGTACTTC. The whole variable domain, filled in from reference TRBV11-2 and TRBJ2-5, reads EAGVAQSPRYKIIEKRQSVAFWCNPISGHATLYWYQQILGQGPKLLIQFQNNGVVDDSQLPKDRFSAERLKGVDSTLKIQPAKLEDSAVYLCASSSKTSAMLGTQYFGPGTRLLVL.

This clonotype occurred many times. The CDR3, as DNA: TGTGCCAGCGGGGGCTCCTATAGCAATCAGCCCCAGCATTTT. This translates into CASGGSYSNQPQHF. V usage is TRBV2 and J usage is TRBJ1-5; weak D call: TRBD1 (6 bases). Germline V gene sequence: CDR1 SNHLY, CDR2 FYNNEI. CDR3 length: 14 residues. Trimming stripped 8 bases from V and 0 bases from J, with 11 bases between.

The V call is TRBV6-1, the J call TRBJ2-4; D remains unclear. The CDR3 totals 15 residues. CDR1 and CDR2 (germline): MNHNS, SASEGT. V lost 2 bases to trimming and J lost 0 bases, with 8 bases between them. The chain's CDR3 is CASSEKFLAKNIQYF. The DNA of the CDR3 is TGTGCCAGCAGTGAAAAATTCCTAGCCAAAAACATTCAGTACTTC.

This clonotype was recorded at least ten times. The rearrangement joins TRBV2 to TRBJ2-7, with D hard to call. With 1 base removed from V and 0 bases from J, the gap between germline ends came to 7 bases. Germline CDR1 SNHLY, CDR2 FYNNEI. This CDR3 region has 14 residues. The CDR3 sequence is CASSEVVSSYEQYF. CDR3 coding DNA: TGTGCCAGCAGTGAAGTTGTCAGCTCCTACGAGCAGTACTTC.

This clonotype has at least ten counts. The chain links TRBV2 to TRBJ1-1; perhaps TRBD1 as D (6 bases). With 3 bases removed from V and 3 bases from J, the gap between germline ends came to 17 bases. The CDR3 totals 16 residues. The V gene's germline CDR1 is SNHLY and CDR2 FYNNEI. Here the CDR3 reads CASSDILAPGDTEAFF. CDR3 sequence (DNA): TGTGCCAGCAGTGATATCCTCGCCCCAGGGGACACTGAAGCTTTCTTT. Supplemented by reference TRBV2 and TRBJ1-1, the full variable domain reads EPEVTQTPSHQVTQMGQEVILRCVPISNHLYFYWYRQILGQKVEFLVSFYNNEISEKSEIFDDQFSVERPDGSNFTLKIRSTKLEDSAMYFCASSDILAPGDTEAFFGQGTRLTVV.

The sample holds many counts of this clonotype. The chain links TRBV15 to TRBJ2-2, with D possibly matching TRBD1 (6 bases). The germline CDR1 and CDR2 sequences are LNHNV and YYDKDF (reference sequence). CDR3 length equals 17 residues. V was cut by 3 bases and J by 1 base, with 15 bases left in between. The CDR3 region has the DNA TGTGCCACCAGCAGGAAGTCAGGGGACGTGAACACCGGGGAGCTGTTTTTT. It yields the protein CATSRKSGDVNTGELFF.

This clonotype showed up many times. The chain joins TRBV20-1 to TRBJ2-7, with 7 bases fitting TRBD2. Losses at the gene ends were 6 bases for V and 6 bases for J; bases not matched to a gene: 17. The germline V gene encodes CDR1 DFQATT and CDR2 SNEGSKA (reference sequence). The CDR3 contains 15 residues. The CDR3 region is CSALPGRLLGAEQYF. As DNA, the CDR3 is TGCAGTGCCCTCCCCGGGAGGCTGCTGGGCGCCGAGCAGTACTTC.

This clonotype was counted only a few times. V is TRBV7-9 and J is TRBJ2-7; 10 bases line up with TRBD1. Germline CDR1 and CDR2: SEHNR and FQNEAQ (reference sequence). V was clipped by 5 bases and J by 10 bases; unmatched bases: 14. This CDR3 is 15 amino acids long. This CDR3 reads CASSPAGTGAPRQYF. DNA for the CDR3: TGTGCCAGCAGCCCAGCCGGGACAGGGGCCCCCCGCCAGTACTTC.

The table lists this clonotype with many counts. This chain uses TRBV12-3 or TRBV12-4 with TRBJ1-3; D unresolved. V lost 8 bases, J lost 2 bases, and 13 bases lay in between. The CDR3 runs to 14 residues. The CDR3 is CASGSYSAGNTIYF. The CDR3 DNA follows: TGTGCCAGCGGATCTTACAGTGCTGGAAACACCATATATTTT.

This clonotype came up many times. This rearrangement joins TRBV6-4 to TRBJ1-1, with D perhaps matching TRBD1 (5 bases). There are 14 residues in the CDR3. The germline CDR1 and CDR2 sequences are MRHNA and SNTAGT. The ends were cut back, 6 bases at V and 4 bases at J, with 15 bases in the middle. The CDR3 loop reads CASRPSGVGTEAFF. The DNA for the CDR3 is TGTGCCAGCAGACCTTCGGGGGTCGGCACTGAAGCTTTCTTT.

In its sample, this clonotype was seen many times. The chain recombines TRBV6-1 with TRBJ2-5; TRBD2 is a possible D gene (5 bases). The CDR3 extends over 14 amino acids. Germline V gene data show CDR1 as MNHNS and CDR2 as SASEGT. V was shortened by 7 bases and J by 4 bases, with 16 bases between the two germline ends. CDR3 DNA sequence: TGTGCCAGCACACGGGGAGTCTTGGGAGAGACCCAGTACTTC. Translating it yields CASTRGVLGETQYF.

This clonotype was seen ten or more times. The J gene is TRBJ1-5, the V gene TRBV15, with D unresolved. CDR3 length: 15 residues. Germline-derived CDR1 and CDR2 are LNHNV and YYDKDF (reference sequence). V dropped 3 bases and J dropped 6 bases, with 15 bases sitting between them. The CDR3 here is CATSRVDRVGQPQHF. The CDR3 region has the DNA TGTGCCACCAGCAGGGTTGATCGGGTCGGTCAGCCCCAGCATTTT.

This clonotype was detected many times. The gene calls are TRBV20-1 and TRBJ1-5; 11 nucleotides line up with TRBD1. V shed 6 bases, J shed 0 bases, and the junction held 13 bases outside the gene matches. This CDR3 is built from 18 residues. Germline CDR1 is DFQATT and CDR2 is SNEGSKA (reference sequence). DNA of the CDR3: TGCAGTGCCCGCAAGGTCGGGACAGGGGGGAATAGCAATCAGCCCCAGCATTTT. It translates to CSARKVGTGGNSNQPQHF.

This clonotype occurred many times. V is TRBV6-5 and J is TRBJ1-2; D is perhaps TRBD1 (6 bases). The germline gives CDR1 MNHEY, CDR2 SVGAGI. This CDR3 has 17 residues. Trimming left V 0 bases short and J 4 bases short, with 18 bases between. The CDR3 nucleotides read TGTGCCAGCAGTTACTCGATGGTCGGGGGGCGAGTCTATGGCTACACCTTC. It yields the protein CASSYSMVGGRVYGYTF.

This clonotype appeared many times. The gene calls are TRBV6-5 and TRBJ2-5; 7 nucleotides line up with TRBD1. The CDR3 is made up of 14 amino acids. CDR1 MNHEY and CDR2 SVGAGI come from the germline V gene. V dropped 2 bases and J dropped 13; count of bases not matched to a gene: 13. CDR3: CASSYGRDSNSRYF. CDR3 nucleotides: TGTGCCAGCAGTTACGGTCGGGACAGCAATTCCCGGTACTTC.

This clonotype was recorded many times. This chain connects TRBV12-3 or TRBV12-4 to TRBJ2-7; D possibly uses TRBD1 or TRBD2 (6 bases each). V shed 9 bases and J shed 2 bases, with 14 bases lying between them. The CDR3 loop spans 13 amino acids. The CDR3 sequence is CARRGAPTYEQYF. CDR3 nucleotides: TGTGCCAGGAGGGGGGCCCCCACCTACGAGCAGTACTTC.